These T cell receptor beta chains were read from a single sample in a study of T cell repertoires in cytomegalovirus infection. Their cognate antigens are unknown. TCRdb re-derived calls from the reads in MiXCR, one entry per CDR3 protein. Here the sample spans a few hundred thousand distinct CDR3 sequences, approximately 40% being singletons. The material sequenced was cultured PBMCs, taken from culture after CMV antigen stimulation. These receptors were obtained from a human donor in good health (CMV status not recorded). Some clones in this sample may be carry-over from other donors' samples. Each CDR3 is given with its conserved first and last residue. Each record gives: CDR3 DNA, CDR3 protein, V gene, D gene, J gene, clone size. A D gene is named only where the DNA matches it firmly. Not every row has a clone size; where given, it reads once, few, many or a size class.

CDR3nt: TGCAGTGCCACTGATGGGCTATATGAGCAGTTCTTC
CDR3aa: CSATDGLYEQFF
v_gene: TRBV20-1
d_gene: -
j_gene: TRBJ2-1
abundance: -

CDR3nt: TGTGCCAGCTCACCGGCCGACTACTCCTACAATGAGCAGTTCTTC
CDR3aa: CASSPADYSYNEQFF
v_gene: TRBV18
d_gene: -
j_gene: TRBJ2-1
abundance: -

CDR3nt: TGCAGTGCCGATCTAGCGGGAGGTCGCAATGAGCAGTTCTTC
CDR3aa: CSADLAGGRNEQFF
v_gene: TRBV20-1
d_gene: TRBD2
j_gene: TRBJ2-1
abundance: -

CDR3nt: TGTGCCAGCAGCTTACGACGACAGGTGTATATGAACACTGAAGCTTTCTTT
CDR3aa: CASSLRRQVYMNTEAFF
v_gene: TRBV7-8
d_gene: -
j_gene: TRBJ1-1
abundance: few

CDR3nt: TGTGCCAGCAGCGCCGCGCCGGACAGTTCTCATGGCTACACCTTC
CDR3aa: CASSAAPDSSHGYTF
v_gene: TRBV11-2
d_gene: -
j_gene: TRBJ1-2
abundance: -

CDR3nt: TGCGCCAGCAGCCAAGTCGAAACACTGAACACAGATACGCAGTATTTT
CDR3aa: CASSQVETLNTDTQYF
v_gene: TRBV4-3
d_gene: -
j_gene: TRBJ2-3
abundance: -

CDR3nt: TGTGCCAGCAGTTTAACTCTCCCCGGGACAGGGACCTACAATGAGCAGTTCTTC
CDR3aa: CASSLTLPGTGTYNEQFF
v_gene: TRBV27
d_gene: TRBD1
j_gene: TRBJ2-1
abundance: -

CDR3nt: TGTGCCAGCAGCTTAAGGGGCTCCAACACAGATACGCAGTATTTT
CDR3aa: CASSLRGSNTDTQYF
v_gene: TRBV7-9
d_gene: -
j_gene: TRBJ2-3
abundance: -

CDR3nt: TGTGCCAGCAGCTTAGAACAGCTCACTGAAGCTTTCTTT
CDR3aa: CASSLEQLTEAFF
v_gene: TRBV7-2
d_gene: -
j_gene: TRBJ1-1
abundance: -

CDR3nt: TGTGCCAGCAAGAATTATAATTCACCCCTCCACTTT
CDR3aa: CASKNYNSPLHF
v_gene: TRBV6-6
d_gene: -
j_gene: TRBJ1-6
abundance: few

CDR3nt: TGTGCCAGCAGTGAGGGGTCTAGCGGGCGGAATGAGCAGTTCTTC
CDR3aa: CASSEGSSGRNEQFF
v_gene: TRBV6-1
d_gene: TRBD2
j_gene: TRBJ2-1
abundance: few

CDR3nt: TGTGCCAGCAGCCAAGATCACGGGGATACGCAGTATTTT
CDR3aa: CASSQDHGDTQYF
v_gene: TRBV4-2
d_gene: -
j_gene: TRBJ2-3
abundance: -

CDR3nt: TGTGCCAGCACCAATGGACTTGGGACCGGGGAGCTGTTTTTT
CDR3aa: CASTNGLGTGELFF
v_gene: TRBV12-3/TRBV12-4
d_gene: -
j_gene: TRBJ2-2
abundance: -

CDR3nt: TGTGCCAGCAGCCCTTATAGTGGGTCCGGGGCCAACGTCCTGACTTTC
CDR3aa: CASSPYSGSGANVLTF
v_gene: TRBV11-2
d_gene: -
j_gene: TRBJ2-6
abundance: -

CDR3nt: TGTGCCAGCAGCTTAGATCGGACTGTTGAAGCTTTCTTT
CDR3aa: CASSLDRTVEAFF
v_gene: TRBV7-8
d_gene: -
j_gene: TRBJ1-1
abundance: -

CDR3nt: TGTGCCAGCAGCCTGACTAGCGGGAGAGCCGGGGAGCTGTTTTTT
CDR3aa: CASSLTSGRAGELFF
v_gene: TRBV7-2
d_gene: TRBD2
j_gene: TRBJ2-2
abundance: -

CDR3nt: TGTGCCAGCAGCTCCAGCGGGAGAGTCTCCTACAATGAGCAGTTCTTC
CDR3aa: CASSSSGRVSYNEQFF
v_gene: TRBV7-2
d_gene: TRBD2
j_gene: TRBJ2-1
abundance: few

CDR3nt: TGTGCCAGCAGTTATGTTGGGTCGCTAGGCACAGATACGCAGTATTTT
CDR3aa: CASSYVGSLGTDTQYF
v_gene: TRBV6-5
d_gene: -
j_gene: TRBJ2-3
abundance: few

CDR3nt: TGTGCCAGCAGTTACCTTCCTAATCCGGGACAGATGACTTTTTTAGCCAAAAACATTCAGTACTTC
CDR3aa: CASSYLPNPGQMTFLAKNIQYF
v_gene: TRBV12-3/TRBV12-4
d_gene: TRBD1
j_gene: TRBJ2-4
abundance: -

CDR3nt: TGTGCCAGCAGCTTAGTAGGTCTAGCCTCCTACGAGCAGTACTTC
CDR3aa: CASSLVGLASYEQYF
v_gene: TRBV7-2
d_gene: -
j_gene: TRBJ2-7
abundance: few

CDR3nt: TGTGCCAGCAGCCCGCGGACAGGCGCGAAGACCCAGTACTTC
CDR3aa: CASSPRTGAKTQYF
v_gene: TRBV14
d_gene: TRBD1
j_gene: TRBJ2-5
abundance: -

CDR3nt: TGTGCCAGCAGCTTAGGAGGGGCCATTGAGACCCAGTGCTTC
CDR3aa: CASSLGGAIETQCF
v_gene: TRBV7-2
d_gene: -
j_gene: TRBJ2-5
abundance: -

CDR3nt: TGCAGTGCTAGAGGATTCTCGGCCTCCCACTACAATGAGCAGTTCTTC
CDR3aa: CSARGFSASHYNEQFF
v_gene: TRBV20-1
d_gene: -
j_gene: TRBJ2-1
abundance: few

CDR3nt: TGTGCCAGCAGCCGGGACAGGGACCGCAATCAGCCCCAGCATTTT
CDR3aa: CASSRDRDRNQPQHF
v_gene: TRBV2
d_gene: TRBD1
j_gene: TRBJ1-5
abundance: -

CDR3nt: TGTGCCAGCAGCACCGATCGATGGGGCATTAATGAAGCTTTCTTT
CDR3aa: CASSTDRWGINEAFF
v_gene: TRBV7-2
d_gene: -
j_gene: TRBJ1-1
abundance: -

CDR3nt: TGTGCCAGCAGCGTGAGGTACAATAGCAATCAGCCCCAGCATTTT
CDR3aa: CASSVRYNSNQPQHF
v_gene: TRBV27
d_gene: -
j_gene: TRBJ1-5
abundance: once

CDR3nt: TGTGCCAGCAGCTTCTCTCGAGCGTTTAACTATGGCTACACCTTC
CDR3aa: CASSFSRAFNYGYTF
v_gene: TRBV7-2
d_gene: -
j_gene: TRBJ1-2
abundance: few

CDR3nt: TGTGCCAGCAGCCCCGGGACAGGGGGAGTGACCTACGAGCAGTACTTC
CDR3aa: CASSPGTGGVTYEQYF
v_gene: TRBV11-2
d_gene: TRBD1
j_gene: TRBJ2-7
abundance: -

CDR3nt: TGCAGTGCCGAGGGGATGGATCCGGGACAGATCTATGGCTACACCTTC
CDR3aa: CSAEGMDPGQIYGYTF
v_gene: TRBV20-1
d_gene: TRBD1
j_gene: TRBJ1-2
abundance: once

CDR3nt: TGCGCCAGCACAGCCAGGCCCGGGGAAGGGTCTTTCAACAATGAGCAGTTCTTC
CDR3aa: CASTARPGEGSFNNEQFF
v_gene: TRBV4-3
d_gene: -
j_gene: TRBJ2-1
abundance: -

CDR3nt: TGTGCCAGCAGTGTAGCGGGAGCCCACAATGAGCAGTTCTTC
CDR3aa: CASSVAGAHNEQFF
v_gene: TRBV6-2/TRBV6-3
d_gene: TRBD2
j_gene: TRBJ2-1
abundance: once

CDR3nt: TGTGCCAGCAGCCCGGAGGGCCTGATAAATGAGCAGTTCTTC
CDR3aa: CASSPEGLINEQFF
v_gene: TRBV7-9
d_gene: -
j_gene: TRBJ2-1
abundance: -

CDR3nt: TGTGCCAGTAGGACAATCCCAGGGGCCGGGGAGCTGTTTTTT
CDR3aa: CASRTIPGAGELFF
v_gene: TRBV19
d_gene: -
j_gene: TRBJ2-2
abundance: -

CDR3nt: TGTGCCAGCAGCTTAGAAAGCGGGACCAATGAGCAGTTCTTC
CDR3aa: CASSLESGTNEQFF
v_gene: TRBV7-2
d_gene: TRBD2
j_gene: TRBJ2-1
abundance: few

CDR3nt: TGCGCCAGCAAGGCGGGGAACACAGATACGCAGTATTTT
CDR3aa: CASKAGNTDTQYF
v_gene: TRBV10-2
d_gene: -
j_gene: TRBJ2-3
abundance: -

CDR3nt: TGTGCCAGCAGCTTGGAGTGGACCGATGAGCAGTTCTTC
CDR3aa: CASSLEWTDEQFF
v_gene: TRBV7-2
d_gene: -
j_gene: TRBJ2-1
abundance: -

CDR3nt: TGTGCCAGCAGTTTAACCAGCCCTCCGAGCGAGCAGTACTTC
CDR3aa: CASSLTSPPSEQYF
v_gene: TRBV12-3/TRBV12-4
d_gene: -
j_gene: TRBJ2-7
abundance: -

CDR3nt: TGTGCCAGCAGCTTTTCCGGGACAGGGGTGGGAGAGACCCAGTACTTC
CDR3aa: CASSFSGTGVGETQYF
v_gene: TRBV7-2
d_gene: TRBD1
j_gene: TRBJ2-5
abundance: -

CDR3nt: TGTGCCAGCAGTGAATTTTCCGCCCGGTGGACCTTC
CDR3aa: CASSEFSARWTF
v_gene: TRBV6-1
d_gene: -
j_gene: TRBJ1-2
abundance: -

CDR3nt: TGTGCCACCAGCAGGAGGTCTGGGGCCAACGTCCTGACTTTC
CDR3aa: CATSRRSGANVLTF
v_gene: TRBV15
d_gene: -
j_gene: TRBJ2-6
abundance: few

CDR3nt: TGTGCCAGCAGCTTTCTCGGGGGTGGCACTAATGAAAAACTGTTTTTT
CDR3aa: CASSFLGGGTNEKLFF
v_gene: TRBV7-2
d_gene: -
j_gene: TRBJ1-4
abundance: -

CDR3nt: TGTGCCAGCAGCCCCATTACCCCGGGTGAGGCCTACAATGAGCAGTTCTTC
CDR3aa: CASSPITPGEAYNEQFF
v_gene: TRBV12-3/TRBV12-4
d_gene: -
j_gene: TRBJ2-1
abundance: -

CDR3nt: TGTGCCAGCAGCCCCCGGGACAGGGTCCCAACCGAGCAGTACTTC
CDR3aa: CASSPRDRVPTEQYF
v_gene: TRBV7-8
d_gene: TRBD1
j_gene: TRBJ2-7
abundance: few

CDR3nt: TGTGCCAGCAGCTTAGAACTAGCGGGGGATACGCAGTATTTT
CDR3aa: CASSLELAGDTQYF
v_gene: TRBV7-2
d_gene: TRBD2
j_gene: TRBJ2-3
abundance: many

CDR3nt: TGTGCCAGGGGACCAGTTGTGGGGAATGAGCAGTTCTTC
CDR3aa: CARGPVVGNEQFF
v_gene: TRBV7-1
d_gene: -
j_gene: TRBJ2-1
abundance: -

CDR3nt: TGTGCCAGCAGCTTAGGGGCCGGCACTGAAGCTTTCTTT
CDR3aa: CASSLGAGTEAFF
v_gene: TRBV7-2
d_gene: -
j_gene: TRBJ1-1
abundance: many

CDR3nt: TGTGCCAGCAGCCAAGACCGGGGTTCGAGGGAGACCCAGTACTTC
CDR3aa: CASSQDRGSRETQYF
v_gene: TRBV4-2
d_gene: -
j_gene: TRBJ2-5
abundance: -

CDR3nt: TGTGCCAGCAGCTTAGGGAGACAGGGAGGGGAGACCCAGTACTTC
CDR3aa: CASSLGRQGGETQYF
v_gene: TRBV7-8
d_gene: -
j_gene: TRBJ2-5
abundance: -

CDR3nt: TGTGCCAGCAGCAACCGGACAGGGACTTGGTATGGCTACACCTTC
CDR3aa: CASSNRTGTWYGYTF
v_gene: TRBV7-8
d_gene: TRBD1
j_gene: TRBJ1-2
abundance: -

CDR3nt: TGTGCCAGCAGCTTAGGCGCTAGCGGGGGGCCTTCTTCCATTTTGTATTTT
CDR3aa: CASSLGASGGPSSILYF
v_gene: TRBV7-8
d_gene: TRBD2
j_gene: TRBJ2-3
abundance: few

CDR3nt: TGTGCCAGCAGTCCCCGACTTTCTGGGGCCAACGTCCTGACTTTC
CDR3aa: CASSPRLSGANVLTF
v_gene: TRBV6-2/TRBV6-3
d_gene: -
j_gene: TRBJ2-6
abundance: -

CDR3nt: TGTGCCAGCAGCCTACTAACCCAAGGGGGACCCTACGAGCAGTACTTC
CDR3aa: CASSLLTQGGPYEQYF
v_gene: TRBV7-2
d_gene: -
j_gene: TRBJ2-7
abundance: -

CDR3nt: TGTGCCAGCAGTTTAGGTATAGCCAAAAACATTCAGTACTTC
CDR3aa: CASSLGIAKNIQYF
v_gene: TRBV12-3/TRBV12-4
d_gene: -
j_gene: TRBJ2-4
abundance: -

CDR3nt: TGTGCCAGCAGTGAACAGAAAGCCGGGAGAGAGACCCAGTACTTC
CDR3aa: CASSEQKAGRETQYF
v_gene: TRBV2
d_gene: -
j_gene: TRBJ2-5
abundance: -

CDR3nt: TGCGCCAGCAGCCAAGATTGGGGAACAGCTGCGGGATCACCCCTCCACTTT
CDR3aa: CASSQDWGTAAGSPLHF
v_gene: TRBV4-3
d_gene: -
j_gene: TRBJ1-6
abundance: -